The 31 T cell receptor delta chains reported below all come from one sample, sequenced in a study of γδ T cells in repeated Plasmodium falciparum infection. TCRdb called clones anew from the multiplex PCR reads with CATT. The sample contains 50,000 to 55,000 delta-chain clones, roughly 1.9% of which appear only once. Vgamma9/Vdelta2+ and Vdelta2-negative gammadelta T cells were flow-sorted from PBMC for bulk sequencing. Sequenced material: gamma-delta T cells from blood. All receptors come from a pool of human donors (malaria-infected and uninfected, not separated).

In its sample, this clone was seen a few times. The protein TCRdb lists belongs to a much larger clone and differs from this DNA's translation at residue 16, which points to a read error; the protein shown is made from the DNA. J is TRDJ1 and V is TRDV1; D perhaps matches TRDD2 (6 bases). In the absence of a J gene in TCRdb, the DNA was matched to germline to assign it here. Germline V lookup: CDR1 TSWWSYY, CDR2 QGS. This CDR3 spans 21 amino acids. V dropped 2 bases and J dropped 5 bases, with 33 bases sitting between them. CDR3 in amino acids: CALGEKVPYFLLGPSEDKLIF. The CDR3 DNA reads as TGTGCTCTTGGGGAAAAAGTCCCCTACTTCCTTCTTGGACCCTCGGAGGATAAACTCATCTTT.

Concerning this clone: The TCRdb protein comes from a much larger clone and disagrees with this DNA's translation at residue 14, likely due to a read error; the protein given here is derived from the DNA. The chain uses TRAV36/DV7 and TRDJ1, with 10 bases identical to TRDD3. The J gene, not given by TCRdb, was assigned here from a germline match of the nucleotide sequence. Per germline, CDR1 VTNFRS and CDR2 LTSSGIE (reference sequence). The CDR3 extends over 17 amino acids. The chain's CDR3 is CAVEARGDTTADDELIF. The DNA of the CDR3 is TGTGCTGTGGAGGCCCGGGGGGATACGACGGCGGACGATGAACTCATCTTT.

In its sample, this clone was seen a few times. A read error likely explains this, since a far larger clone differs by one base. Other DNA sequences in the same sample also yield this CDR3. The chain uses TRDV1 and TRDJ1; D possibly corresponds to TRDD3 (6 bases). Trimming removed 3 bases from V and 0 bases from J, with 29 bases in between. Germline loops: CDR1 TSWWSYY, CDR2 QGS. This CDR3 contains 21 residues. CDR3 loop: CALGELLSLYWVTAYTDKLIF. The CDR3 DNA reads TGTGCTCTTGGGGAGCTTCTCTCACTCTACTGGGTCACGGCTTACACCGATAAACTCATCTTT.

Of note for this clone: A far larger clone is one base from this, pointing to a likely read error. The identical CDR3 is also encoded by other nucleotide sequences in the sample. This chain connects TRDV1 to TRDJ1; TRDD3 matches at 9 bases. TCRdb supplies no J gene; here it was assigned by aligning the nucleotide sequence to germline. CDR1 and CDR2 (germline): TSWWSYY, QGS. After removal of 1 base from V and 2 bases from J, the junction contained 38 bases not matched to a gene. This CDR3 comprises 27 residues. This chain's CDR3 is CALGEPLFLAPKLGDTRRKGGTDKLIF. In DNA, the CDR3 is TGTGCTCTTGGGGAACCCCTCTTCCTAGCCCCCAAGCTAGGGGATACGCGGCGAAAGGGGGGGACCGATAAACTCATCTTT.

The chain links TRDV2 to TRDJ1, with 8 bases fitting TRDD3. No J gene is reported in TCRdb; it was inferred here by comparing the DNA with germline. Germline V gene lookup returns CDR1 GEAIGNYY and CDR2 EKD. This CDR3 contains 19 residues. The V and J ends lost 0 bases and 0 bases, in that order; junction bases with no gene match: 14. Here the CDR3 DNA reads TGTGCCTGTGACACCCTTGGGGTGCTGGGGGAACAGTACACCGATAAACTCATCTTT. Amino acids: CACDTLGVLGEQYTDKLIF.

The sample holds many counts of this clone. Other DNA variants within this sample encode the same CDR3. CDR3 residues: CALGPPGGYEPDKLIF. CDR3 in DNA: TGTGCTCTTGGACCACCTGGGGGGTACGAGCCCGATAAACTCATCTTT. This chain links TRDV1 with TRDJ1; TRDD3 aligns across 7 bases. TCRdb supplies no J gene; here it was assigned by aligning the nucleotide sequence to germline. Unmatched junction bases numbered 13, after V lost 6 bases and J lost 3 bases. The CDR3 is 16 amino acids. The germline V gene encodes CDR1 TSWWSYY and CDR2 QGS.

In this sample, this clone turned up a few times. This probably arose from a read error, given a far larger clone one base away. The sample has other DNA sequences that encode this CDR3 too. The chain employs TRDV1 and TRDJ1; possibly TRDD3 for D (5 bases). The CDR3 spans 15 residues. The V end lost 5 bases, the J end lost 5 bases, and 18 bases lay between the germline ends. Germline values: CDR1 TSWWSYY, CDR2 QGS. The CDR3 bases are TGTGCTCTTGGGTCCACTTATCCGCTGGGAGATAAACTCATCTTT. It is translated as CALGSTYPLGDKLIF.

This clone was detected a few times. This DNA's translation and the protein TCRdb lists, from a much larger clone, do not match at residue 7, likely due to a read error; the protein shown is translated from the DNA. The chain joins TRAV38-2/DV8 to TRDJ1; TRDD3 aligns across 9 bases. TCRdb supplies no J gene; here it was assigned by aligning the nucleotide sequence to germline. V was clipped by 1 base and J by 2 bases; unmatched bases: 30. Germline CDR1 and CDR2: TSESDYY and QEAYKQQN. CDR3 length equals 24 residues. The CDR3 DNA follows: TGTGCTTATAGGAGCCTAGGGTTAGTCTTTCCCCCTGGGGGATTAAGAATGGAAACCGATAAACTCATCTTT. Translating it yields CAYRSLGLVFPPGGLRMETDKLIF.

On this clone: TCRdb's protein, taken from a much larger clone, differs from this DNA's translation at residue 21, likely owing to a read error; the protein displayed comes from the DNA. The V gene is TRDV1, but the J gene lacks a call; the table assigns TRDD3, which was not confirmed against the DNA. The CDR3 runs to 22 residues. The germline V gene encodes CDR1 TSWWSYY and CDR2 QGS. CDR3 DNA: TGTGCTCTTGGGGAGATTTCCTACTTGTACTGGGGGATACGTTCACCGACCGATAAACTCACCTTT. Translation: CALGEISYLYWGIRSPTDKLTF.

As concerns this clone: TCRdb's entry gives the protein of a much larger clone, which mismatches this DNA's translation at residue 11, likely from a read error; the protein reported here is translated from the DNA. The gene calls are TRDV2 and TRDJ1, with 8 bases identical to TRDD3. Assignment of the J gene here rests on matching the DNA to germline, because TCRdb gives none. The CDR3 is 15 amino acids. Germline-derived CDR1 and CDR2 are GEAIGNYY and EKD. CDR3 amino acids: CACDSLGDLSEKLIF. For the CDR3, the DNA is TGTGCCTGTGACAGCCTGGGGGACCTCTCCGAGAAACTCATCTTT.

This clone came up a few times. TCRdb pairs this DNA with a much larger clone's protein that differs at residue 17, likely a read error; the protein shown was translated from the DNA. The CDR3 DNA sequence: TGTGCTCTTGGGGAACCCATACCCCCCTTTAACTGGGGGATAGGGAGCCCCGATAAACTCATCTTT. Protein sequence: CALGEPIPPFNWGIGSPDKLIF. This chain connects TRDV1 to TRDJ1, with 11 bases fitting TRDD3. Germline loops: CDR1 TSWWSYY, CDR2 QGS. The CDR3 runs to 22 residues. The J segment lost 3 bases and the V segment lost 1 base, leaving 22 bases of the junction unmatched.

This clone was counted only a few times. TCRdb's entry gives the protein of a much larger clone, which mismatches this DNA's translation at residue 6, likely from a read error; the protein reported here is translated from the DNA. The chain carries TRDV2 and TRDJ1; 7 nucleotides line up with TRDD3. The J gene is not listed in TCRdb, so it was assigned here from a DNA match to germline. After removal of 4 bases from V and 3 bases from J, the junction contained 25 bases not matched to a gene. The CDR3 sequence is 20 residues long. Germline-derived CDR1 and CDR2 are GEAIGNYY and EKD. The CDR3 sequence: CACEPKGIERVPRVADKLIF. The CDR3 region has the DNA TGTGCCTGTGAACCTAAGGGGATAGAAAGGGTTCCAAGGGTGGCCGATAAACTCATCTTT.

This clone was detected ten times or more. Other DNA sequences in this sample translate to the same CDR3. The chain carries TRDV1 and TRDJ1; 12 bases map to TRDD3. Here the J gene was assigned by germline matching of the DNA, as TCRdb has none. Trimming cost V 3 bases and J 0 bases; bases outside gene matches: 23. The CDR3 is made up of 23 amino acids. Germline CDR1 is TSWWSYY and CDR2 is QGS. The CDR3 bases are TGTGCTCTTGGGGATACTTCCAGAGTCTCTGGGGGATACGCGATCAAGTACACCGATAAACTCATCTTT. It specifies CALGDTSRVSGGYAIKYTDKLIF.

In its sample, this clone was seen a few times. TCRdb's entry gives the protein of a much larger clone, which mismatches this DNA's translation at residue 12, likely from a read error; the protein reported here is translated from the DNA. The chain links TRDV1 to TRDJ1, with 9 bases aligning to TRDD2. From germline, CDR1 is TSWWSYY and CDR2 QGS. Germline trimming cut 3 bases from V and 3 bases from J; bases unmatched to any gene: 32. The CDR3 has 24 amino acids. This CDR3 is CALGDGAFLRAIRGTSNRPDKLIF. The DNA for the CDR3 is TGTGCTCTTGGGGATGGCGCCTTCCTACGAGCCATACGGGGGACTTCCAACCGGCCCGATAAACTCATCTTT.

This clone was counted many times. A far larger clone is just one base off, so this is likely a read error. The sample has other DNA sequences that encode this CDR3 too. This sequence joins TRDV2 and TRDJ1; TRDD3 agrees at 7 bases. TCRdb lists no J gene, so it was determined here by aligning the DNA to germline. CDR3 length: 17 residues. Per the germline V gene, CDR1 is GEAIGNYY and CDR2 is EKD. The CDR3 DNA is TGTGCCTGCGACACCGTGGGGGAGGCCCCGAGAACCGATAAACTCATCTTT. Protein product: CACDTVGEAPRTDKLIF.

Comments on this clone: Given a far larger clone just one base away, this is likely a sequencing read error. Different DNA sequences within this sample yield the same CDR3. This chain links TRDV1 with TRDJ1, with TRDD2 identical over 9 bases. The junction had 26 bases not matched to a gene; V was cut back by 4 bases and J by 2 bases. CDR3 length equals 22 residues. The germline V gene encodes CDR1 TSWWSYY and CDR2 QGS. The CDR3 sequence: CALGGMTFLRPWLPVLTDKLIF. CDR3 in DNA: TGTGCTCTTGGGGGCATGACCTTCCTACGTCCTTGGCTACCAGTTCTAACCGATAAACTCATCTTT.

Regarding this clone: One base separates it from a far larger clone, so it is likely a read error. This sample includes further DNA sequences coding for the same CDR3. The V gene is TRAV38-2/DV8; the J gene was not called; the D call in the table, TRDD3, was not verified against the DNA. The CDR3 totals 20 residues. CDR1 TSESDYY and CDR2 QEAYKQQN come from the germline V gene. The CDR3 here is CAYIVLTDGGYGPYTDKLIF. DNA of the CDR3: TGTGCTTATATAGTCCTGACTGATGGGGGATACGGGCCGTACACCGATAAACTTATCTTT.

Judged by abundance, this clone is medium-sized. The same CDR3 is also encoded by other DNA sequences in this sample. The chain recombines TRDV1 with TRDJ3; D is unresolved. The V and J ends lost 6 bases and 14 bases respectively, with 11 bases between them. The germline gives CDR1 TSWWSYY, CDR2 QGS. This CDR3 is 12 amino acids long. The CDR3 DNA sequence: TGTGCTCTTGGACACCTCAACAGACAGATGTTTTTC. Encoded protein: CALGHLNRQMFF.

This clone occurred a few times. Just one base apart from a much larger clone, this may be a read error. No call exists for the J gene, whereas the V gene is TRDV1; the table gives TRDD3 as D, unverified against the DNA. This CDR3 has 24 amino acids. Germline V lookup: CDR1 TSWWSYY, CDR2 QGS. This CDR3 reads CALGDSRSVPPLLGDTTATDKPIF. Here the CDR3 DNA reads TGTGCTCTTGGGGACTCGCGTTCGGTTCCCCCTTTACTGGGGGATACGACGGCCACCGATAAACCCATCTTT.

On this clone: The TCRdb protein comes from a much larger clone and disagrees with this DNA's translation at residue 8, likely due to a read error; the protein given here is derived from the DNA. The chain carries TRDV1 and TRDJ1; 9 positions match TRDD3. Germline CDR1 reads TSWWSYY; CDR2 reads QGS. V shed 4 bases and J 0 bases; nucleotides not matched to a gene: 39. This CDR3 has 27 amino acids. This CDR3 reads CALGGRLSPGNSLCPHTGGPNTDKLIF. The CDR3 region has the DNA TGTGCTCTTGGGGGCCGCTTGTCCCCCGGGAATTCCTTATGTCCCCATACTGGGGGACCAAACACCGATAAACTCATCTTT.

Worth noting for this clone: A far larger clone is one nucleotide away, so this likely arose from a read error. In the same sample, other DNA sequences code for this CDR3. The V and J genes are TRDV1 and TRDJ1, with TRDD3 as a possible D gene (6 bases). Here the J gene came from matching the DNA to germline, since TCRdb omits it. The CDR3 totals 21 residues. The ends were cut back, 2 bases at V and 0 bases at J, with 28 bases in the middle. The germline V gene encodes CDR1 TSWWSYY and CDR2 QGS. CDR3: CALGEGILSRLGVMYTDKLIF. CDR3 nucleotides: TGTGCTCTTGGGGAAGGGATCCTAAGTCGATTGGGGGTCATGTACACCGATAAACTCATCTTT.

This clone was recorded many times. A far larger clone is just one base off, so this is likely a read error. This specimen includes other DNA sequences encoding the same CDR3. The J gene is TRDJ1, the V gene TRDV2, with 7 bases aligning to TRDD3. No J segment appears in TCRdb, so it was assigned here by matching the sequence to germline. Germline CDR1 reads GEAIGNYY; CDR2 reads EKD. This CDR3 comprises 19 residues. CDR3 bases: TGTGCCTGCGACACATTGCGTGGGGGACACCCTTTCGAGCCCGATAAACTCATCTTT. This translates into CACDTLRGGHPFEPDKLIF.

Ten or more counts support this clone. This DNA translates differently at residue 19 from the TCRdb protein, which is that of a much larger clone; a read error is likely, and the protein shown is the DNA's own translation. CDR3: CAFNSRHFHYWGMNIPDKPIF. For the CDR3, the DNA is TGTGCCTTTAATTCGCGCCACTTCCACTACTGGGGGATGAATATCCCCGATAAACCCATCTTT. The chain recombines TRDV3 with TRDJ1; TRDD3 matches 10 bases. The CDR3 has 21 amino acids. Germline V gene sequence: CDR1 TVYSNPD, CDR2 GDNSRS (reference sequence).

Comments on this clone: It differs at one base from a far larger clone, so likely a read error. At the DNA level, this CDR3 is encoded by other sequences in the same sample as well. The chain employs TRDV1 and TRDJ1, with D possibly being TRDD3 (6 bases). TCRdb carries no J gene annotation; the J gene was assigned here by matching the DNA with germline. Germline values: CDR1 TSWWSYY, CDR2 QGS. The CDR3 covers 20 residues. CDR3 in DNA: TGTGCCCTTGGGGAACGACTCCCAGGTGTGATGGGGGGTTACACCGATAAACTCATCTTT. It is translated as CALGERLPGVMGGYTDKLIF.

On this clone itself: The protein TCRdb gives is from a much larger clone and does not agree with this DNA's translation at residue 11, likely a read error; the protein shown here comes from the DNA. The V gene is listed as TRDV3; no J gene was called. Germline V gene lookup returns CDR1 TVYSNPD and CDR2 GDNSRS (reference sequence). CDR3 length equals 13 residues. CDR3 DNA sequence: TGTGCCTTTCATTCGGAATACACCGATAAACCCATCTTT. Amino acids: CAFHSEYTDKPIF.

This clone occurred many times. This chain connects TRDV1 to TRDJ1; D is tentatively TRDD2 or TRDD3 (7 bases each). This CDR3 spans 21 amino acids. Germline CDR1 is TSWWSYY and CDR2 is QGS. V was clipped by 5 bases and J by 6 bases, with 37 bases between them. CDR3 coding DNA: TGTGCTCTTGGGAAAGGCCTTCCTCTATGGGGGGGATTAAATCTAGGCCATAAACTCATCTTT. It yields the protein CALGKGLPLWGGLNLGHKLIF.

As concerns this clone: A far larger clone is one nucleotide away, so this likely arose from a read error. The identical CDR3 is also encoded by other nucleotide sequences in the sample. The chain combines TRDV1 with TRDJ1, with 9 positions matching TRDD3. The J gene, missing from TCRdb, was assigned here through DNA to germline matching. The germline V gene has CDR1 TSWWSYY and CDR2 QGS. The CDR3 totals 27 residues. J gave up 2 bases and V 1 base, and 38 bases lay outside the gene matches. The chain's CDR3 is CALGEPLFLAPKLGDTRRKGGTDKLIF. CDR3 DNA sequence: TGTGCTCTTGGGGAACCCCTCTTCCTAGCCCCTAAGCTAGGGGATACGCGGCGAAAGGGGGGTACCGATAAACTCATCTTT.

This clone was observed a few times. This DNA's translation differs at residue 19 from TCRdb's protein, which comes from a much larger clone; a read error is likely, and the protein shown is translated from the DNA. V is TRDV1 and J is TRDJ1; 7 positions match TRDD3. TCRdb does not report a J gene; here it was assigned by matching the DNA to germline references. The V gene's germline CDR1 is TSWWSYY and CDR2 QGS. The CDR3 has 22 residues. CDR3 region: CALGELPPYLTTGALYTDELIF. CDR3 nucleotides: TGTGCTCTTGGGGAACTCCCCCCCTACTTGACTACTGGGGCCTTGTACACCGATGAACTCATCTTT.

This clone was seen more than once but under ten times. A far larger clone is off by one base, so a read error is likely. Distinct nucleotide sequences in the sample also encode this CDR3. J is TRDJ1 and V is TRDV2; 7 bases agree with TRDD3. No J gene was available from TCRdb, and it was assigned here by a germline match of the DNA. Per the germline V gene, CDR1 is GEAIGNYY and CDR2 is EKD. This CDR3 is built from 15 residues. Here the CDR3 reads CACRWGGPYTDKLIF. DNA for the CDR3: TGTGCTTGTCGCTGGGGGGGTCCGTACACCGATAAACTCATCTTT.

This clone was detected ten times or more. TCRdb records a much larger clone's protein for this DNA, with a difference at residue 14 that likely arises from a read error; the protein given is the translation of the DNA. The chain joins TRDV1 to TRDJ1; D might be TRDD3 (6 bases). Germline V gene data show CDR1 as TSWWSYY and CDR2 as QGS. Between the trimmed V and J ends, which lost 5 bases and 10 bases, there was a span of 41 bases. The CDR3 sequence is 21 residues long. The CDR3, as DNA: TGTGCTCTTGGGAGGTTTCTCTTAGGGCTGGGGATGCCCCGTCAGCATATCGGACTCATCTTT. Translating it yields CALGRFLLGLGMPRQHIGLIF.

Remarks on this clone: TCRdb's listed protein matches a much larger clone and diverges from this DNA's translation at residue 6, likely through a read error; the protein shown comes from the DNA. This chain links TRDV2 with TRDJ1, with TRDD3 identical over 9 bases. Since TCRdb gives no J gene, matching the DNA to germline was used here to assign it. V lost 1 base to trimming and J lost 0 bases; unmatched junction nucleotides: 20. The CDR3 is 21 residues long. Germline CDR1 GEAIGNYY, CDR2 EKD. CDR3 bases: TGTGCCTGTGACACTCATGTTCCTACTATCGTACTGGGGGACCACACCGATAAACTCATCTTT. Encoded protein: CACDTHVPTIVLGDHTDKLIF.